This TCR beta chain was sequenced for a study of human T cells and chemical hapten exposure. Time point described: patch test 1, 2 weeks after DPC sensitization. Treatment indicated: therapeutic diphenylcyclopropenone sensitization with weekly scalp DPC. Ahead of each patch test application, blood was drawn. V was clipped by 7 bases and J by 5 bases; unmatched bases: 10. The CDR3 consists of 15 residues. Germline values: CDR1 MNHNS, CDR2 SASEGT. Individual cDNA molecules in this library carried unique molecular identifiers. From the RACE reads, TCRdb called clonotypes with MiXCR, one entry per CDR3 protein. Here the sample spans some 87,000 distinct CDR3 sequences, 10% being singletons.

This chain uses TRBV6-1 with TRBJ2-1; 8 positions agree with TRBD1. This TCR derives from a woman aged 45-59 years with alopecia areata. Some clones in this sample may be carry-over from other donors' samples. Here the sequenced sample was whole blood, taken in connection with sensitization to the hapten diphenylcyclopropenone (DPC). DNA for the CDR3: TGTGCCAGCACGTTAGACAGGGGTAAGAACAATGAGCAGTTCTTC. Residues: CASTLDRGKNNEQFF.